This T cell receptor (beta chain) was observed in a study of CD8 T cells in ankylosing spondylitis. Quantitative barcoded 5'-RACE was used to prepare TCR beta libraries. TCRdb ran MiXCR on the 5' RACE reads and lists one entry per CDR3 protein. The sample contains around 890,000 distinct CDR3 sequences, 12% of which appear only once. This clonotype was counted between two and nine times. Its antigen is not known. Findings of the study overall: Enrichment of disease-linked clones was reportedly significant in matched ankylosing spondylitis synovial fluid. The disease-linked clones had a CD8+ phenotype and low blood frequencies. Earlier reports found some motif variants in synovial fluid and blood in reactive arthritis. For ankylosing spondylitis blood, a TCR beta motif of several highly homologous variants appeared characteristic.

Material for sequencing was blood, either unsorted or a sorted T cell fraction (not recorded which). The sequence came from a male donor with ankylosing spondylitis.

The CDR3 DNA is TGTGCCAGCACCCCCGATGGGACTAGGGCCTACGAGCAGTACTTC. Translation: CASTPDGTRAYEQYF. The genes are TRBV28 and TRBJ2-7; 8 nucleotides agree with TRBD2. The V gene end was trimmed by 7 bases and the J gene end by 2 bases; junction bases not matched to a gene: 10. Germline V gives CDR1 MDHEN, CDR2 SYDVKM. The CDR3 totals 15 residues.